This T cell receptor (beta chain) was recorded in a study of cytomegalovirus exposure and HLA in healthy donors. Germline V CDR1 and CDR2: ENHRY, SYGVKD. V shed 3 bases and J shed 3 bases, with 5 bases lying between them. The CDR3 contains 13 residues. Whole-study results and caveats: Among CMV-associated TCR beta chains, most appeared HLA-restricted in a later analysis.

Primers: 60 Vbeta forward and 13 Jbeta reverse. The table came from immunoSEQ multiplex PCR; TCRdb's copy has only in-frame clones and leaves some out. This sample's table has 180,000 or so clones. As regards this clone: Its antigen remains unidentified.

The sequenced sample was PBMCs. This clonotype was obtained from a woman aged 18-30 years in good health and CMV-seropositive. The chain combines TRBV10-3 with TRBJ2-2, with D unresolved. As DNA, the CDR3 is TGTGCCATCAGTGACAGTTACACCGGGGAGCTGTTTTTT. Protein sequence: CAISDSYTGELFF.